This T cell receptor (beta chain) was captured in a study of T cells in Graves' hyperthyroidism and ophthalmopathy. The study left out patients who had uncontrolled infection, other autoimmune disease, pregnancy or lactation. General study results and limits: Blood shared most expanded thyroid clonotypes above 0.001.

The TCR beta CDR3 regions underwent amplification using RNA transcripts as the source. First-round RT-PCR of the TCR CDR3 relied on the HTBI primer set. TCRdb re-called the multiplex PCR reads through MiXCR, storing one row per CDR3 protein. The repertoire has some 510,000 distinct CDR3 sequences, around 20% of them found once; the top ten carry more than 25%. The table lists this clonotype with a few counts. Its antigen is currently unknown. Germline V gene sequence: CDR1 DFQATT, CDR2 SNEGSKA (reference sequence). V was pared by 6 bases and J by 0 bases, with 9 bases between. The length of the CDR3 is 13 residues.

The rearrangement uses TRBV20-1 and TRBJ1-5; D unresolved. The receptor was isolated from a young man with Graves' hyperthyroidism. Sequencing used blood. The CDR3 spells CSAGQSSNQPQHF. For the CDR3, the DNA is TGCAGTGCCGGGCAGTCTAGCAATCAGCCCCAGCATTTT.